The 14 T cell receptor beta chains presented below share a single source sample, sequenced in a study of regulatory T cells in long-lasting Graves disease. Time point: persistent/refractory GD, antithyroid drugs over 5 years with positive TRAb. The TCR library used RNA extracted from PBMCs. Arm-PCR of CDR3 regions and iRepertoire HTBI primers were the basis on which TCR beta libraries were built. TCRdb recomputed calls from the multiplex PCR reads with MiXCR, one row per CDR3 protein. Of under 450,000 distinct CDR3 sequences listed, more than 20% were seen once; the top ten hold approximately 27%. The sample was peripheral blood mononuclear cells (PBMCs), taken when the disease was refractory, from a patient treated with antithyroid drugs. The receptors were gathered from a woman between 40 and 50 years old with Graves disease.

This clonotype was picked up one time. The chain recombines TRBV11-2 with TRBJ2-3, with no clear D. Trimming left V 5 bases short and J 4 bases short, with 16 bases between. CDR1 and CDR2 (germline): SGHAT, FQNNGV. The CDR3 is 15 residues long. The CDR3 protein is CASSQGPSRADTQYF. CDR3 nucleotide sequence: TGTGCCAGCAGCCAAGGGCCTAGTCGGGCAGATACGCAGTATTTT. Looking up the rest from reference TRBV11-2 and TRBJ2-3 gives the full variable domain: EAGVAQSPRYKIIEKRQSVAFWCNPISGHATLYWYQQILGQGPKLLIQFQNNGVVDDSQLPKDRFSAERLKGVDSTLKIQPAKLEDSAVYLCASSQGPSRADTQYFGPGTRLTVL.

The chain is built from TRBV11-3 and TRBJ2-2; possible D gene TRBD2, 5 bases. Germline V gene lookup returns CDR1 SGHNT and CDR2 YENEEA. The ends were cut back, 1 base at V and 3 bases at J, with 9 bases in the middle. This CDR3 comprises 15 residues. This CDR3 reads CASSLGADYTGELFF. In DNA form, the CDR3 reads TGTGCCAGCAGCTTAGGAGCGGACTACACCGGGGAGCTGTTTTTT.

This clonotype was seen ten or more times. CDR3 loop: CASSLGVGEGETQYF. As DNA, the CDR3 is TGTGCCAGCAGTTTAGGGGTCGGGGAGGGAGAGACCCAGTACTTC. The chain links TRBV12-3 or TRBV12-4 to TRBJ2-5; 7 bases line up with TRBD2. V lost 1 base and J lost 4; bases outside the gene matches: 6. This CDR3 is 15 amino acids long.

This chain joins TRBV12-3 or TRBV12-4 and TRBJ2-1; D possibly corresponds to TRBD2 (6 bases). This CDR3 has 14 residues. Between the trimmed V and J ends, which lost 4 bases and 5 bases, there was a span of 12 bases. DNA of the CDR3: TGTGCCAGCAGTTACTCCGGGACTGACAATGAGCAGTTCTTC. Protein sequence: CASSYSGTDNEQFF.

This clonotype has more than one count but fewer than ten. For the CDR3, the DNA is TGTGCCAGCAGGGACAGGGTCGTATACGAGCAGTACTTC. This sequence encodes CASRDRVVYEQYF. The V call is TRBV6-1, the J call TRBJ2-7; 8 bases align to TRBD1. V lost 6 bases, J lost 4 bases, and 5 bases stayed unmatched. The CDR3 loop spans 13 amino acids. Germline V gives CDR1 MNHNS, CDR2 SASEGT.

This chain uses TRBV19 with TRBJ1-4; D is unresolved. V lost 7 bases, J lost 0 bases, and 12 bases lay in between. The CDR3 totals 15 residues. Per germline, CDR1 LNHDA and CDR2 SQIVND (reference sequence). Here the CDR3 reads CASNPGTATNEKLFF. CDR3 nucleotides: TGTGCCAGTAACCCGGGAACGGCAACTAATGAAAAACTGTTTTTT.

The chain couples TRBV7-3 to TRBJ2-7; perhaps TRBD2 as D (5 bases). The CDR3 loop spans 14 amino acids. The germline V gene has CDR1 SGHTA and CDR2 FQGTGA. V dropped 5 bases and J dropped 3 bases, with 14 bases sitting between them. CDR3 amino acids: CASSPDGDIYEQYF. CDR3 nucleotides: TGTGCCAGCAGCCCCGACGGGGATATCTACGAGCAGTACTTC.

This clonotype occurred once. V is TRBV27 and J is TRBJ2-4; D is unclear. The tail of the sequence fits TRBJ2-1 better, so the J call may be wrong. CDR3 length equals 14 residues. Looked up from germline, CDR1 is MNHEY and CDR2 is SMNVEV (reference sequence). Written as DNA, the CDR3 is TGTGCCAGCAGTTACCAAAACAGCCCCAATGAGCAGTTCTTC. It codes for CASSYQNSPNEQFF.

This clonotype was counted only a few times. The chain joins TRBV29-1 to TRBJ1-1; D gene ambiguous. The CDR3 length is 11 residues. Trimming took 4 bases from V and 1 from J, leaving 4 bases between them. From germline, CDR1 is SQVTM and CDR2 ANQGSEA. DNA of the CDR3: TGCAGCGTTGGTTGGAACACTGAAGCTTTCTTT. Protein product: CSVGWNTEAFF.

This clonotype was recorded at least ten times. The gene calls are TRBV28 and TRBJ2-7; the match to TRBD2 covers 10 bases. Trimming took 8 bases from V and 7 from J; bases not matched to a gene: 11. Germline lookup yields CDR1 MDHEN and CDR2 SYDVKM. The CDR3 sequence is 14 residues long. This chain's CDR3 is CASGGTSARREQYF. DNA of the CDR3: TGTGCCAGCGGGGGGACTAGCGCCCGGCGGGAGCAGTACTTC.

This clonotype has just a few counts. The rearrangement links TRBV7-9 to TRBJ1-6; D might be TRBD1 (5 bases). Trimming stripped 4 bases from V and 5 bases from J, with 9 bases between. CDR1 is SEHNR and CDR2 is FQNEAQ in the germline V gene (reference sequence). The CDR3 extends over 14 amino acids. CDR3 protein: CASSSPGDNSPLHF. The CDR3 coding sequence is TGTGCCAGCAGCTCGCCGGGGGATAATTCACCCCTCCACTTT.

In its sample, this clonotype was seen many times. The chain recombines TRBV12-3 or TRBV12-4 with TRBJ1-5; D unresolved. V dropped 1 base and J dropped 7 bases, with 14 bases sitting between them. The CDR3 length is 15 residues. CDR3 sequence reads: CASSLVNTGRQPQHF. The DNA for the CDR3 is TGTGCCAGCAGTTTAGTAAACACTGGTAGGCAGCCCCAGCATTTT.

Worth noting for this clonotype: Being one base from a much bigger clone, this may be a read error. The gene calls are TRBV6-2 or TRBV6-3 and TRBJ2-7; D possibly corresponds to TRBD1 (5 bases). CDR3 length: 17 residues. Trimming stripped 2 bases from V and 0 bases from J, with 17 bases between. In germline, CDR1 is MNHEY, CDR2 SVGEGT. In DNA form, the CDR3 reads TGTGCCAGCAGTTACACCCCCAGACAGCTCCGCTCCTACGAGCAGTACTTC. Residues: CASSYTPRQLRSYEQYF.

The genes are TRBV3-1 and TRBJ1-6; D is uncertain. This CDR3 comprises 16 residues. V shed 0 bases and J shed 7 bases, with 13 bases lying between them. Germline V gene lookup returns CDR1 LGHDT and CDR2 YNNKEL (reference sequence). DNA for the CDR3: TGTGCCAGCAGCCAAGATTGGCGCTTTAGCAATTCACCCCTCCACTTT. Translating gives CASSQDWRFSNSPLHF.